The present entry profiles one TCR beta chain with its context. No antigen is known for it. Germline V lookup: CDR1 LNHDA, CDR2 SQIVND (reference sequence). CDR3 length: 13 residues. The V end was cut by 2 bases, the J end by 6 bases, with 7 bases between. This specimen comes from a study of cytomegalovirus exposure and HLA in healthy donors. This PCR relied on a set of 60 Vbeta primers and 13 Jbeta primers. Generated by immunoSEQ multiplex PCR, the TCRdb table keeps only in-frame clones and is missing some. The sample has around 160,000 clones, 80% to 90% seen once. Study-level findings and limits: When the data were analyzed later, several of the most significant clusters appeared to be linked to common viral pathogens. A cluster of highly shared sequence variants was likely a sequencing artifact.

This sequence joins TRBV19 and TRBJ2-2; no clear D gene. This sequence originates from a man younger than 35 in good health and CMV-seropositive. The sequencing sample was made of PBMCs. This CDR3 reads CASSIQVSGELFF. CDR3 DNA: TGTGCCAGTAGTATACAGGTGTCCGGGGAGCTGTTTTTT.